The 21 T cell receptor beta chains reported below all come from one sample, sequenced in a study of spatial heterogeneity in lung cancer. TCRdb analysed the 5' RACE reads with MiXCR anew, one entry per CDR3 protein. The data hold about 13,000 distinct CDR3 sequences, with about 5.4% observed a single time. Time point of the sample: sample taken at primary tumor resection. The antigens these receptors bind are not known. Whole-study findings and limits: In tumors, expanded intratumoral alpha and beta TCR counts tracked mutation counts.

Sequenced material: lung tumor tissue, taken at surgery. These receptors were taken from a female donor with early-stage non-small cell lung cancer.

In its sample, this clonotype is medium-sized (0.01 to 0.1%). The J gene is TRBJ2-3, the V gene TRBV20-1; tentatively, D is TRBD2 (5 bases). Germline V gene lookup returns CDR1 DFQATT and CDR2 SNEGSKA (reference sequence). The V gene lost 1 base and the J gene lost 6 bases, with 26 bases spanning the gap. The CDR3 totals 18 residues. DNA for the CDR3: TGCAGTGCTAGAGTCCGGGGATATGGCACACACACAGCGGATACGCAGTATTTT. Translation: CSARVRGYGTHTADTQYF.

Many counts were recorded for this clonotype. The rearrangement uses TRBV29-1 and TRBJ2-1, with TRBD1 as a possible D gene (5 bases). V lost 3 bases to trimming and J lost 2 bases, with 8 bases between them. Germline assignment: CDR1 SQVTM and CDR2 ANQGSEA. The CDR3 runs 13 residues. The CDR3 here is CSVDRVPYNEQFF. The CDR3, as DNA: TGCAGCGTTGACAGGGTACCCTACAATGAGCAGTTCTTC.

This clonotype was seen ten or more times. V usage is TRBV2 and J usage is TRBJ1-2; D possibly corresponds to TRBD1 (5 bases). The CDR3 has 13 residues. The ends were cut back, 10 bases at V and 0 bases at J, with 12 bases in the middle. Germline assignment: CDR1 SNHLY and CDR2 FYNNEI. DNA of the CDR3: TGTGCCACCGGGACCGATGCTAACTATGGCTACACCTTC. This encodes CATGTDANYGYTF. The full variable domain, completed using reference TRBV2 and TRBJ1-2, is EPEVTQTPSHQVTQMGQEVILRCVPISNHLYFYWYRQILGQKVEFLVSFYNNEISEKSEIFDDQFSVERPDGSNFTLKIRSTKLEDSAMYFCATGTDANYGYTFGSGTRLTVV.

This clonotype was observed at least ten times. The rearrangement links TRBV27 to TRBJ1-2; 10 bases are a match to TRBD1. CDR1 is MNHEY and CDR2 is SMNVEV in the germline V gene (reference sequence). The V gene end was trimmed by 6 bases and the J gene end by 0 bases; junction bases not matched to a gene: 4. This CDR3 comprises 15 residues. CDR3 nucleotides: TGTGCCAGCAGACGCGGACAGGGGGCTAACTATGGCTACACCTTC. Protein: CASRRGQGANYGYTF.

This clonotype was recorded a few times. V is TRBV11-1 and J is TRBJ2-5; D ambiguous. V lost 2 bases and J lost 4, with 8 bases in between. CDR3 length: 13 residues. The V gene's germline CDR1 is SGHAT and CDR2 FQDESV (reference sequence). The CDR3 spells CASSLNVRETQYF. CDR3 DNA sequence: TGTGCCAGCAGCTTAAACGTCCGAGAGACCCAGTACTTC.

This clonotype came up many times. The chain uses TRBV6-2 or TRBV6-3 and TRBJ2-1; 15 nucleotides align to TRBD2. This CDR3 has 17 residues. V lost 1 base to trimming and J lost 6 bases; unmatched junction nucleotides: 4. The germline gives CDR1 MNHEY, CDR2 SVGEGT. The CDR3 here is CASSYFGLAGGLNEQFF. Written as DNA, the CDR3 is TGTGCCAGCAGTTACTTCGGACTAGCGGGGGGGCTCAATGAGCAGTTCTTC.

This clonotype appeared many times. This chain joins TRBV20-1 and TRBJ1-1, with a tentative D call TRBD1 (5 bases). The CDR3 is 14 residues long. From germline, CDR1 is DFQATT and CDR2 SNEGSKA (reference sequence). Trimming removed 2 bases at V and 1 base at J, with 11 bases between. Written as DNA, the CDR3 is TGCAGTGCTAGATTTAGGACACAGAACACTGAAGCTTTCTTT. Encoded protein: CSARFRTQNTEAFF.

This clonotype was counted at least ten times. The chain combines TRBV3-1 with TRBJ1-2; no reliable D call. Trimming left V 1 base short and J 0 bases short, with 9 bases between. CDR1 and CDR2 (germline): LGHDT, YNNKEL (reference sequence). The CDR3 has 15 residues. CDR3: CASSQVLQPNYGYTF. The DNA of the CDR3 is TGTGCCAGCAGCCAAGTCTTGCAGCCTAACTATGGCTACACCTTC.

This clonotype occurred many times. The conserved closing phenylalanine or tryptophan is absent in this CDR3, likely reflecting a read error. The DNA is omitted, as the CDR3 cannot be located on it reliably, and the CDR3 follows TCRdb's listing. The chain employs TRBV7-8 and TRBJ1-6. Per the germline V gene, CDR1 is SGHVS and CDR2 is FQNEAQ. Including both end residues, the CDR3 is 8 amino acids long. CDR3 protein: CASSLGSL.

In this sample, this clonotype turned up many times. The chain's CDR3 is CAISEGLTQYF. The CDR3 DNA is TGTGCCATCAGTGAGGGGCTCACGCAGTATTTT. This rearrangement joins TRBV10-3 to TRBJ2-3; D ambiguous. The CDR3 is 11 amino acids. With 2 bases removed from V and 9 bases from J, the gap between germline ends came to 6 bases. The germline V gene has CDR1 ENHRY and CDR2 SYGVKD.

Ten or more counts support this clonotype. The J gene is TRBJ1-5, the V gene TRBV12-3 or TRBV12-4; D is ambiguous. The V and J ends lost 7 bases and 5 bases respectively, with 15 bases between them. CDR3 length: 14 residues. The CDR3, as DNA: TGTGCCAGCACCTTGGTAGGGTCTTATCAGCCCCAGCATTTT. Protein sequence: CASTLVGSYQPQHF.

This clonotype was counted at least ten times. The V gene is TRBV18, the J gene TRBJ2-3, with D unclear. The V gene's germline CDR1 is KGHSH and CDR2 LQKENI. The length of the CDR3 is 17 residues. The V end lost 1 base, the J end lost 2 bases, and 16 bases lay between the germline ends. The CDR3 DNA is TGTGCCAGCTCACCACTGATCCTAGAACACTCCACAGATACGCAGTATTTT. It specifies CASSPLILEHSTDTQYF.

This clonotype showed up many times. The chain is built from TRBV12-3 or TRBV12-4 and TRBJ2-2; TRBD2 matches 8 bases. V lost 5 bases to trimming and J lost 9 bases; unmatched junction nucleotides: 8. This CDR3 is 14 amino acids long. Written as DNA, the CDR3 is TGTGCCAGCAGTCCCGGGGGGGCCGCCAGGGAGCTGTTTTTT. Protein sequence: CASSPGGAARELFF.

Sample share makes this clonotype medium-sized. V gene TRBV6-5 combines with J gene TRBJ2-2; 7 nucleotides match TRBD2. Germline assignment: CDR1 MNHEY and CDR2 SVGAGI. The CDR3 is made up of 13 amino acids. Losses at the gene ends were 6 bases for V and 6 bases for J; bases not matched to a gene: 4. CDR3 region: CASRRAGAGELFF. The CDR3 coding sequence is TGTGCCAGCAGGCGGGCGGGGGCCGGGGAGCTGTTTTTT.

This clonotype showed up many times. J is TRBJ2-3 and V is TRBV29-1; no clear D. The CDR3 loop spans 12 amino acids. CDR1 and CDR2 (germline): SQVTM, ANQGSEA. CDR3 protein: CSDVGYTDTQYF. CDR3 nucleotide sequence: TGCAGTGATGTGGGGTACACAGATACGCAGTATTTT.

This clonotype is labeled medium-sized (0.01 to 0.1%). The chain links TRBV3-1 to TRBJ2-4; 10 bases are a match to TRBD2. J gave up 4 bases and V 4 bases, and 1 base lay outside the gene matches. Per the germline V gene, CDR1 is LGHDT and CDR2 is YNNKEL (reference sequence). CDR3 length equals 14 residues. The DNA for the CDR3 is TGTGCCAGCAGCCGTAGCGGGGGGAAAAACATTCAGTACTTC. Encoded protein: CASSRSGGKNIQYF. The whole variable domain, filled in from reference TRBV3-1 and TRBJ2-4, reads DTAVSQTPKYLVTQMGNDKSIKCEQNLGHDTMYWYKQDSKKFLKIMFSYNNKELIINETVPNRFSPKSPDKAHLNLHINSLELGDSAVYFCASSRSGGKNIQYFGAGTRLSVL.

This clonotype is large by share. The chain joins TRBV20-1 to TRBJ1-5; the D gene is possibly TRBD1 (6 bases). This CDR3 spans 13 amino acids. The germline gives CDR1 DFQATT, CDR2 SNEGSKA (reference sequence). V was trimmed by 3 bases and J by 9 bases, leaving 15 bases between them. Written as DNA, the CDR3 is TGCAGTGCTAGTTCGGGAGGGGGACGGCCCCAGCATTTT. It is translated as CSASSGGGRPQHF.

This clonotype occurred many times. The gene calls are TRBV19 and TRBJ2-2, with D perhaps TRBD1 (6 bases). Germline values: CDR1 LNHDA, CDR2 SQIVND (reference sequence). V was pared by 6 bases and J by 6 bases, with 11 bases between. The CDR3 extends over 13 amino acids. The CDR3 DNA reads TGTGCCAGTAGCAAGACAGGTCCCGGGGAGCTGTTTTTT. Protein product: CASSKTGPGELFF.

This clonotype was seen repeatedly, ten times or more. The rearrangement uses TRBV9 and TRBJ2-5; D gene uncertain. V lost 4 bases and J 5 bases, leaving 24 bases between the germline ends. Germline V CDR1 and CDR2: SGDLS, YYNGEE. The CDR3 consists of 17 residues. The CDR3 bases are TGTGCCAGCAGCCCAAGTAGAGCCCAGGACCCAACGGAGACCCAGTACTTC. Translated: CASSPSRAQDPTETQYF.

In its sample, this clonotype is medium-sized (0.01 to 0.1%). V and J are TRBV12-3 or TRBV12-4 and TRBJ1-3, with no clear D. The V end lost 3 bases, the J end lost 0 bases, and 6 bases lay between the germline ends. The CDR3 is 14 residues long. The CDR3 bases are TGTGCCAGCAGTTTCGGCTTCTCTGGAAACACCATATATTTT. Its protein product is CASSFGFSGNTIYF.

This clonotype was seen ten or more times. CDR3 coding DNA: TGTGCCAGCAGCAACGCAGGGACTCAGCCCCAGCATTTT. Protein product: CASSNAGTQPQHF. The genes are TRBV7-9 and TRBJ1-5, with a weak D call TRBD1 (5 bases). The germline gives CDR1 SEHNR, CDR2 FQNEAQ (reference sequence). This CDR3 region has 13 residues. V was cut by 5 bases and J by 6 bases, with 11 bases left in between.